This T cell receptor (beta chain) appears in the sequencing data of a study of blood T cell repertoires in COVID-19 (TCRdb year 2020). Turning to the overall study: Samples covering the acute and convalescent phases of COVID-19 were provided by collaborators in the United States, Italy and Spain. The material from the prospective study consisted of cDNA or gDNA derived from T cells, B-cell-depleted T cells, or PBMCs. The dataset comprised deeply sampled blood TCRbeta repertoires from subjects exposed to, actively infected with, or recovered from COVID-19. The repertoires were made available in a free public database intended to serve as a resource for research on the immune response to SARS-CoV-2. Samples came from the ongoing ImmuneRACE study (first 160 participants) plus 1,254 subjects from 6 global collaborators. Nearly every sample came with metadata listing a de-identified subject ID, COVID-19 status, age in years and sex. Where HLA class I and class II types were available, the types were taken from metadata supplied by the sample provider, not from assay-based typing. Results and caveats for the whole study, not just this receptor: The amount of clinical and demographic metadata varied by source and participant and was provided uncurated.

Collaborating institutions collected whole blood in K2EDTA tubes following their own protocols. For TCRbeta analysis, collaborator samples were shipped as frozen whole blood, as isolated PBMCs, or as DNA extracted from either sample type. For CDR1 and CDR2, the germline V gene lists SGHTA and FQGNSA. The CDR3 goes from the cysteine to the phenylalanine over 12 residues. Solely the CDR3 DNA is kept, with 36 bases framed from the first base. V is clipped by 6 bases and J by 7 bases, and the sequence between their germline boundaries is 10 bases long. TCRbeta CDR3 regions were amplified from genomic DNA using the immunoSEQ Assay, a bias-controlled multiplex PCR. From the authors' description of their analysis: Nucleated cell counts per sample were estimated from amplification of reference gene primers within the assay. Sequence reads were collapsed and filtered to measure the absolute abundance of every unique TCRbeta CDR3 rearrangement. Productive Simpson clonality was computed per sample as the square root of Simpson's diversity index over productive rearrangements. In TCRdb, the immuneACCESS table is reduced to in-frame sequences with V and J assigned. These tables do not hold every clone; where another copy was compared, an unresolved V gene accounts for under half, and the others remain unexplained. V, J and clone size are those of that table, while D and trimming were read from the DNA. This sample lists approximately 94,000 clones; almost 90% were detected once. Around 5.4% of the sample belongs to the ten largest clones.

This clone came up once. The antigen it recognizes is unknown. Base qualities are missing; no much larger clone stands one base away. The source material was peripheral blood. Here the chain combines TRBV7-2 and TRBJ1-5; no D gene call is confident. The sequence was collected from a human donor in a cohort sampled during active COVID-19. The bases read TGTGCCAGCAGTTCTATGTACCAGCCCCAGCATTTT. Its translation reads: CASSSMYQPQHF.